These 32 T cell receptor beta chains originate from one sample sequenced in a study of blood T cell repertoires in COVID-19. The table came from immunoSEQ multiplex PCR; TCRdb's copy has only in-frame clones and leaves some out. The repertoire includes a few hundred thousand clones, 83% of them detected once, and approximately 5.4% sits in the top ten. Sequenced input: PBMCs or T cells enriched from blood (not recorded which). These TCRs come from a woman aged 50 to 60 who had recovered from COVID-19.

The chain couples TRBV10-3 to TRBJ1-5; D may be TRBD1 (6 bases). The germline gives CDR1 ENHRY, CDR2 SYGVKD. The length of the CDR3 is 15 residues. V lost 6 bases to trimming and J lost 0 bases, with 12 bases between them. The CDR3 nucleotides are TGTGCCATCAGCAAGGACAGCTATAGCAATCAGCCCCAGCATTTT. Its protein is CAISKDSYSNQPQHF.

V gene TRBV3-1 (or the pseudogene TRBV3-2) combines with J gene TRBJ2-5; the D is unclear. The germline V and J ends were trimmed by 2 bases and 5 bases, with 12 bases remaining between them. Germline loops: CDR1 LGHDT, CDR2 YNNKEL (reference sequence). The CDR3 runs to 14 residues. CDR3: CASSQFPARETQYF. The CDR3 bases are TGTGCCAGCAGCCAATTTCCCGCTCGGGAGACCCAGTACTTC.

The chain employs TRBV7-6 and TRBJ1-4; D is possibly TRBD1 (6 bases). Germline assignment: CDR1 SGHVS and CDR2 FNYEAQ. Trimming stripped 1 base from V and 0 bases from J, with 6 bases between. CDR3 length: 15 residues. CDR3 in DNA: TGTGCCAGCAGCTTAGGGACAGCAACTAATGAAAAACTGTTTTTT. Protein sequence: CASSLGTATNEKLFF.

V usage is TRBV3-1 (or the pseudogene TRBV3-2) and J usage is TRBJ1-2; tentatively, D is TRBD1 (6 bases). The V end was cut by 1 base, the J end by 8 bases, with 14 bases between. The CDR3 contains 14 residues. CDR1 and CDR2 (germline): LGHDT, YNNKEL (reference sequence). The CDR3 spells CASSQVRRGGGYTF. In DNA, the CDR3 is TGTGCCAGCAGCCAAGTCCGGCGGGGGGGCGGCTACACCTTC.

The chain employs TRBV6-2 or TRBV6-3 and TRBJ2-1, with D possibly being TRBD1 (5 bases). Trimming cost V 0 bases and J 0 bases, with 18 bases left between them. Looked up from germline, CDR1 is MNHEY and CDR2 is SVGEGT. The CDR3 runs to 19 residues. The chain's CDR3 is CASSYSTRDFRSSYNEQFF. In DNA, the CDR3 is TGTGCCAGCAGTTACTCGACCAGGGATTTTAGGAGCTCCTACAATGAGCAGTTCTTC.

This sequence joins TRBV7-6 and TRBJ2-7; unclear D gene. Germline V CDR1 and CDR2: SGHVS, FNYEAQ. This CDR3 contains 13 residues. Trimming took 6 bases from V and 5 from J, leaving 14 bases between them. The CDR3 DNA follows: TGTGCCAGCAGTCTACTTCAAGTCCACGAGCAGTACTTC. Translating it yields CASSLLQVHEQYF.

The chain combines TRBV6-6 with TRBJ2-7; tentatively, D is TRBD2 (5 bases). Trimming took 0 bases from V and 1 from J, leaving 7 bases between them. The CDR3 covers 14 residues. The germline V gene encodes CDR1 MNHNY and CDR2 SVGAGI (reference sequence). In nucleotides, the CDR3 is TGTGCCAGCAGTTACTCTCGGGGTTCCTACGAGCAGTACTTC. Translated, it gives CASSYSRGSYEQYF.

The chain employs TRBV5-6 and TRBJ2-1; a possible D gene is TRBD2 (6 bases). Germline V gives CDR1 SGHDT, CDR2 YYEEEE. V was pared by 4 bases and J by 10 bases, with 24 bases between. The length of the CDR3 is 16 residues. The CDR3 DNA is TGTGCCAGCAGCCGGGATTGGGGACTCCGCGGTGTGGAGCAGTTCTTC. Its translation is CASSRDWGLRGVEQFF.

J is TRBJ1-5 and V is TRBV27; D is unclear. The CDR3 length is 14 residues. In germline, CDR1 is MNHEY, CDR2 SMNVEV (reference sequence). The V end lost 2 bases, the J end lost 0 bases, and 5 bases lay between the germline ends. The CDR3 loop is CASSLEYSNQPQHF. CDR3 coding DNA: TGTGCCAGCAGTTTAGAGTATAGCAATCAGCCCCAGCATTTT.

The rearrangement links TRBV6-5 to TRBJ2-7; no clear D. CDR3 length: 12 amino acids. Germline CDR1 and CDR2: MNHEY and SVGAGI. The V gene lost 8 bases and the J gene lost 2 bases, with 10 bases spanning the gap. CDR3 DNA: TGTGCCAGCGCGCACCCCACCTACGAGCAGTACTTC. It yields the protein CASAHPTYEQYF.

A remark on this clone: Compared with germline, one end of the junction differs, possibly owing to a read error. The genes are TRBV6-1 and TRBJ1-6, with unresolved D. Germline V CDR1 and CDR2: MNHNS, SASEGT. This CDR3 is built from 13 residues. The CDR3 reads CASSEGQNSPLHF. The DNA of the CDR3 is TGTGCCAGCAGCGAAGGGCAGAATTCACCCCTCCACTTT.

This clone was seen at least ten times. The chain employs TRBV30 and TRBJ1-1; 9 bases line up with TRBD1. The CDR3 runs to 16 residues. Looked up from germline, CDR1 is GTSNPN and CDR2 is SVGIG (reference sequence). With V trimmed by 5 bases and J by 0 bases, 10 bases remained unmatched. CDR3 sequence (DNA): TGTGCCTGGGACGAGACAGGGGGTACCATGAACACTGAAGCTTTCTTT. Translating it yields CAWDETGGTMNTEAFF.

In its sample, this clone was seen once. The rearrangement links TRBV7-9 to TRBJ2-1; TRBD2 aligns across 10 bases. V lost 7 bases to trimming and J lost 10 bases; unmatched junction nucleotides: 4. The CDR3 extends over 12 amino acids. The germline gives CDR1 SEHNR, CDR2 FQNEAQ (reference sequence). In DNA, the CDR3 is TGTGCCAGCACCGCGGGACTAGCGGAGCAGTTCTTC. It is translated as CASTAGLAEQFF.

There are many counts of this clone. The chain couples TRBV11-1 to TRBJ1-2, with TRBD1 as a possible D gene (6 bases). The germline V gene encodes CDR1 SGHAT and CDR2 FQDESV (reference sequence). This CDR3 region has 15 residues. With 0 bases removed from V and 4 bases from J, the gap between germline ends came to 12 bases. The CDR3 DNA reads as TGTGCCAGCAGCTTAGCCGGGACATCTTCCTATGGCTACACCTTC. Its protein product is CASSLAGTSSYGYTF.

The chain has TRBV5-1 and TRBJ2-7, with 10 bases matching TRBD2. The CDR3 totals 16 residues. Germline trimming cut 3 bases from V and 2 bases from J; bases unmatched to any gene: 8. Germline-derived CDR1 and CDR2 are SGHRS and YFSETQ. The CDR3 region has the DNA TGCGCCAGCAGCTGGCAGCCTAGCGGGGGAACCTACGAGCAGTACTTC. Translated, it gives CASSWQPSGGTYEQYF.

The chain is built from TRBV7-9 and TRBJ1-6, with 11 positions matching TRBD1. CDR3 length: 19 residues. With V trimmed by 5 bases and J by 6 bases, 15 bases remained unmatched. The germline gives CDR1 SEHNR, CDR2 FQNEAQ (reference sequence). CDR3 in DNA: TGTGCCAGCAGCAGGGCAGGGACAGGGGGTCCCGGAGTTAATTCACCCCTCCACTTT. It codes for CASSRAGTGGPGVNSPLHF.

As concerns this clone: Other DNA sequences in the same sample also yield this CDR3. The chain employs TRBV5-1 and TRBJ2-7; TRBD1 is a possible D gene (6 bases). Germline assignment: CDR1 SGHRS and CDR2 YFSETQ. The CDR3 totals 14 residues. The V gene lost 0 bases and the J gene lost 3 bases, with 10 bases spanning the gap. CDR3 coding DNA: TGCGCCAGCAGCTTGGATCAGGGGAACTACGAGCAGTACTTC. Translating it yields CASSLDQGNYEQYF.

This CDR3 reads CATGGDRALDNQPQHF. CDR3 DNA sequence: TGTGCCACGGGAGGGGACAGGGCATTGGACAATCAGCCCCAGCATTTT. This chain uses TRBV2 with TRBJ1-5; 9 bases align to TRBD1. V trimming: 10 bases; J trimming: 3 bases; junction bases outside the gene matches: 13. This CDR3 spans 16 amino acids. The germline V gene has CDR1 SNHLY and CDR2 FYNNEI.

This clone was detected once. This rearrangement joins TRBV29-1 to TRBJ1-1; 8 bases line up with TRBD1. The CDR3 has 14 residues. Trimming removed 6 bases from V and 5 bases from J; junction bases left unmatched: 11. The germline V gene encodes CDR1 SQVTM and CDR2 ANQGSEA. In DNA form, the CDR3 reads TGCAGCGTAGTCCGGAACGGACAGGGTACTGAAGCTTTCTTT. Protein: CSVVRNGQGTEAFF.

A single count supports this clone. V and J are TRBV10-1 and TRBJ2-7; 9 bases line up with TRBD1. The CDR3 is 16 residues long. Trimming removed 3 bases from V and 4 bases from J; junction bases left unmatched: 10. Germline V lookup: CDR1 WNHNN, CDR2 SYGVQD (reference sequence). CDR3 coding DNA: TGCGCCAGCAGTGACAGGACAGGGGCGATTTTATACGAGCAGTACTTC. Translating it yields CASSDRTGAILYEQYF.

The rearrangement joins TRBV7-9 to TRBJ2-1; D is perhaps TRBD2 (5 bases). Germline V gene data show CDR1 as SEHNR and CDR2 as FQNEAQ (reference sequence). V was cut by 6 bases and J by 6 bases, with 15 bases left in between. The CDR3 covers 14 residues. The CDR3 nucleotides read TGTGCCAGCAGGGTCGCCGCTGAGGGCAATGAGCAGTTCTTC. This encodes CASRVAAEGNEQFF. Variable domain in full (rest from reference TRBV7-9 and TRBJ2-1): DTGVSQNPRHKITKRGQNVTFRCDPISEHNRLYWYRQTLGQGPEFLTYFQNEAQLEKSRLLSDRFSAERPKGSFSTLEIQRTEQGDSAMYLCASRVAAEGNEQFFGPGTRLTVL.

V and J are TRBV6-2 or TRBV6-3 and TRBJ2-5; TRBD1 aligns across 8 bases. CDR1 and CDR2 from the germline V gene are MNHEY and SVGEGT. Losses at the gene ends were 4 bases for V and 5 bases for J; bases not matched to a gene: 9. CDR3 length: 15 amino acids. CDR3 sequence reads: CASSLAGGFIETQYF. The CDR3 coding sequence is TGTGCCAGCAGTTTGGCAGGGGGCTTTATTGAGACCCAGTACTTC.

The chain is built from TRBV3-1 (or the pseudogene TRBV3-2) and TRBJ2-1; perhaps TRBD2 as D (7 bases). Between the trimmed V and J ends, which lost 4 bases and 2 bases, there was a span of 15 bases. CDR1 is LGHDT, CDR2 YNNKEL, per germline (reference sequence). This CDR3 is built from 16 residues. CDR3 in DNA: TGTGCCAGCAGCCGGGGAGGGGGGAATACCTACAATGAGCAGTTCTTC. It codes for CASSRGGGNTYNEQFF.

This chain links TRBV2 with TRBJ2-1; D possibly corresponds to TRBD1 (6 bases). Trimming pared 9 bases from V and 5 bases from J, leaving 20 bases between. The CDR3 spans 15 residues. Germline CDR1 and CDR2: SNHLY and FYNNEI. CDR3 DNA sequence: TGTGCCAGTGAGGTGACAGGACCCCTGAACAATGAGCAGTTCTTC. Its protein is CASEVTGPLNNEQFF.

V usage is TRBV7-8 and J usage is TRBJ1-2; D remains ambiguous. With 5 bases removed from V and 3 bases from J, the gap between germline ends came to 19 bases. CDR3 size: 16 residues. Germline V gene sequence: CDR1 SGHVS, CDR2 FQNEAQ. The CDR3 DNA follows: TGTGCCAGCAGCCAATACCCCGCAGGTATTGACTATGGCTACACCTTC. Translated: CASSQYPAGIDYGYTF.

The rearrangement uses TRBV19 and TRBJ2-7; 8 nucleotides line up with TRBD1. This CDR3 has 13 residues. CDR1 is LNHDA, CDR2 SQIVND, per germline (reference sequence). V trimming: 5 bases; J trimming: 6 bases; junction bases outside the gene matches: 6. For the CDR3, the DNA is TGTGCCAGTAGTGCCGGGACAGGAGGCGAGCAGTACTTC. Amino acids: CASSAGTGGEQYF.

The chain employs TRBV6-1 and TRBJ1-1; D is possibly TRBD1 (5 bases). The CDR3 is 15 amino acids. The germline gives CDR1 MNHNS, CDR2 SASEGT. Trimming took 6 bases from V and 3 from J, leaving 17 bases between them. The CDR3 here is CASSHYGGVDTEAFF. CDR3 bases: TGTGCCAGCAGCCACTACGGAGGGGTTGACACTGAAGCTTTCTTT.

The J gene is TRBJ1-1, the V gene TRBV6-1; a weak D match, TRBD1 (5 bases). CDR3 size: 14 residues. The V and J ends lost 0 bases and 4 bases respectively, with 9 bases between them. CDR1 MNHNS and CDR2 SASEGT come from the germline V gene. The CDR3 is CASSEALQGTEAFF. CDR3 sequence (DNA): TGTGCCAGCAGTGAAGCACTCCAGGGCACTGAAGCTTTCTTT.

The rearrangement joins TRBV18 to TRBJ2-5; D unresolved. The CDR3 is 17 residues long. The V and J ends lost 2 bases and 2 bases respectively, with 18 bases between them. Germline V CDR1 and CDR2: KGHSH, LQKENI. DNA for the CDR3: TGTGCCAGCTCACCAAAAGGCAGGCAGAACTTACAAGAGACCCAGTACTTC. It encodes CASSPKGRQNLQETQYF.

This chain links TRBV18 with TRBJ1-3; unclear D gene. Trimming pared 2 bases from V and 0 bases from J, leaving 8 bases between. The CDR3 extends over 15 amino acids. Germline V gives CDR1 KGHSH, CDR2 LQKENI. The CDR3 DNA is TGTGCCAGCTCACCAGAGGTCAGCTCTGGAAACACCATATATTTT. Its protein product is CASSPEVSSGNTIYF.

The genes are TRBV24-1 and TRBJ2-2; TRBD2 matches at 14 bases. CDR1 is KGHDR, CDR2 SFDVKD, per germline. V shed 5 bases, J shed 3 bases, and the junction held 13 bases outside the gene matches. This CDR3 has 20 residues. The CDR3 protein is CATSAPTGLAGDHHTGELFF. CDR3 nucleotide sequence: TGTGCCACCAGTGCCCCTACGGGACTAGCGGGAGACCACCACACCGGGGAGCTGTTTTTT.

This clone has a single count. The V call is TRBV27, the J call TRBJ2-5; the D gene is possibly TRBD1 (6 bases). Germline lookup yields CDR1 MNHEY and CDR2 SMNVEV (reference sequence). This CDR3 is built from 16 residues. Trimming left V 0 bases short and J 2 bases short, with 13 bases between. CDR3: CASSLSISGQQETQYF. The CDR3 DNA sequence: TGTGCCAGCAGTTTATCTATAAGTGGACAGCAAGAGACCCAGTACTTC.